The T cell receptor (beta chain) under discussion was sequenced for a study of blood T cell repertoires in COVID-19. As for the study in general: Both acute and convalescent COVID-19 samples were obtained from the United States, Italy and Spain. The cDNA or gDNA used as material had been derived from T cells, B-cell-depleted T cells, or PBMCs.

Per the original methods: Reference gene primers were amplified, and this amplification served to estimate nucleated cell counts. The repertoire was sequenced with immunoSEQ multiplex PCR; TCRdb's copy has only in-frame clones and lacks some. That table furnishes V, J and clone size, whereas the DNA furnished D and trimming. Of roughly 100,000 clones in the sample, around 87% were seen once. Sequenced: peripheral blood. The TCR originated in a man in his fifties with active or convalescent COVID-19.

CDR3: CASSAGGLYEQYF. As DNA, the CDR3 is TGTGCCAGCAGCGCGGGGGGGCTATACGAGCAGTACTTC. The rearrangement links TRBV5-6 to TRBJ2-7; 9 bases match TRBD2. The CDR3 contains 13 residues. V lost 4 bases to trimming and J lost 4 bases; unmatched junction nucleotides: 3. Germline CDR1 is SGHDT and CDR2 is YYEEEE.